Below, one T cell receptor beta chain is given with its context. The data were taken from a study of cytomegalovirus exposure and HLA in healthy donors. Repertoires were generated with immunoSEQ multiplex PCR, while TCRdb's copy carries only in-frame clones and drops some. The repertoire holds hundreds of thousands of clones, 70% to 90% seen once, with 0.83% in the top ten. This receptor was identified in a woman between 18 and 29 years old in good health and CMV-seronegative. The sequenced sample was PBMCs.

CDR3 residues: CASSQLDRGYEQYF. DNA of the CDR3: TGTGCCAGCAGCCAATTAGACAGGGGCTACGAGCAGTACTTC. The chain combines TRBV14 with TRBJ2-7; TRBD1 matches at 8 bases. The V segment lost 2 bases and the J segment 3 bases; nucleotides outside the gene matches: 3. This CDR3 comprises 14 residues. Germline-derived CDR1 and CDR2 are SGHDN and FVKESK.